The T cell receptor beta chain under discussion was sequenced for a study of blood T cell repertoires in COVID-19. For the study at large: The samples span acute and convalescent COVID-19 from the United States, Italy and Spain. PBMCs, B-cell-depleted T cells, or T cells provided the cDNA or gDNA that made up the material.

CDR1 SGHTA and CDR2 FQGNSA come from the germline V gene. The CDR3 totals 14 residues. V was shortened by 2 bases and J by 7 bases, with 15 bases between the two germline ends. Original methodology: The authors estimated nucleated cell counts from reference gene primer amplification. The protocol was immunoSEQ multiplex PCR, while the TCRdb copy is restricted to in-frame clones and leaves out a portion. The DNA gave D and trimming, while V, J and clone size come from that table. The table lists over 85,000 clones, approximately 90% of them singletons. The TCR sequence derives from a woman aged 50 to 60 with acute or convalescent COVID-19. The genes are TRBV7-2 and TRBJ2-7, with a possible D match to TRBD2 (6 bases). Sample: peripheral blood. In DNA, the CDR3 is TGTGCCAGCAGCTTACTAGCGAAGGGAGGTGAGCAGTACTTC. Its protein product is CASSLLAKGGEQYF.